This T cell receptor (beta chain) was obtained from a study of identical twins (dated by TCRdb to the mid-2010s). Background for the entire study: To test whether fetal clonotypes persist, this study deep-sequenced TCR alpha and beta repertoires from monozygotic twins, from unrelated adults of various ages, and from cord blood. To rule out contamination, the twin experiments were replicated at different times with different library preparation protocols. Study-wide findings and limitations: Compared with coincidental sharing between unrelated individuals, out-of-frame TCR alpha sequences shared between twins showed an excess of sequences with low generation probability. Recombination models systematically underestimated out-of-frame TCR alpha sharing in monozygotic twins but agreed with sharing between unrelated individuals. In beta out-of-frame sequences, excess twin sharing was weaker, because having fewer shared sequences lowered the signal-to-noise ratio. Because the same donors could not be followed over many years, the conclusions relied on cross-sectional statistical analysis. Abundant cord blood beta clonotypes carried fewer insertions; young adult naive repertoires showed a weaker similar trend, while memory repertoires showed none. Zero-insertion analyses could be partly confounded by invariant T cells such as MAIT and iNKT, though diverse VJ usage argued against such confounding for most clonotypes.

Every donor was a healthy Caucasian. The twin cohort comprised three pairs of female monozygotic twins, all aged about 18 to 30 years. Peripheral blood mononuclear cells were used as the source from which RNA for TCR libraries was isolated. V loses 6 bases of germline sequence and J loses 0 bases, and the interval between the two ends is 15 bases. The CDR3 starts with the cysteine, ends with the phenylalanine, and has 15 residues. Only the CDR3 region is kept as DNA, spanning 45 bases read in frame from base 1. This clonotype was found a few times. No cognate antigen has been identified for it. Qualities for individual bases were not recorded, and no much larger clone is one base off. Receptor amplification or capture employed 5' RACE. Instrument used: Illumina HiSeq 2000. Template switching added a universal primer binding site, and the final cDNA carried a unique molecular identifier that allowed TCR cDNA molecules to be counted accurately. Specific primers in the conserved constant-segment region were used to synthesize first-strand cDNA for the TCR alpha and beta chains. Each cDNA library was double barcoded, with a SMART-Mk sample barcode plus Illumina barcodes, to control for contamination. Two successive PCR steps introduced TruSeq adapter sequences along with Illumina sample barcodes. TCR alpha and beta cDNA libraries were sequenced on the Illumina HiSeq platform with custom primers. The paper's processing steps were these. MiGEC was used to process raw reads and extract unique molecular identifiers, and MiXCR was used to find CDR3 positions. For each individual, recombination models were inferred using an EM algorithm with the repgenHMM and IGoR tools. The analysis of shared clonotypes was done with the tcR package in R, with sharing normalized by the product of cloneset sizes. To study raw recombination free of thymic and clonal selection effects, out-of-frame nonproductive sequences were analyzed. In TCRdb, the public reads were trimmed at Q25 with fastp and aligned with MiXCR, with productive beta chains retained. Rows are unified per CDR3 protein, each entry keeping the most common DNA and genes. The V and J calls and clone size are TCRdb's, not the authors'. The sample table shows 500,000 to 650,000 distinct CDR3 sequences, and 7% to 7.5% are seen once. The ten largest clones capture 1.6% of the sample.

Separately, the same data were catalogued under a study of yellow fever vaccine responses in identical twins. The second investigation adds: According to the authors, in identical twins the way T cells responded to vaccination appeared partly convergent and partly personalized. In the study, vaccine-responding T cell clones were precisely tracked in identical twins.

Sequenced input: PBMCs. The TCR sequence derives from a woman between 18 and 29 years old in good health. The V gene is TRBV12-3 or TRBV12-4 and the J gene is TRBJ2-7; TRBD2 could be the D gene, as 6 bases match. The CDR3 reads CASSPSSDFSYEQYF. The nucleotides are TGTGCCAGCAGCCCCTCTAGCGACTTCTCCTACGAGCAGTACTTC.